The 23 T cell receptor beta chains presented below share a single source sample, sequenced in a study of shared clonotypes between healthy human individuals. Some clones are missing from TCRdb's copy, which holds only in-frame ones; the method was immunoSEQ multiplex PCR. The sample has about 680,000 clones; 92% are singletons. It was CD45RO-negative cells, positively selected for CCR7, that made up naive CD8 cells, with terminally differentiated effector memory CD45RA+ cells excluded. Sequenced input: naive CD8+ T cells sorted from blood. Receptors were obtained from a man aged 25-40 years in good health.

The chain employs TRBV6-6 and TRBJ1-1; maybe TRBD1 (5 bases). Germline V gene data show CDR1 as MNHNY and CDR2 as SVGAGI (reference sequence). Between the trimmed V and J ends, which lost 5 bases and 1 base, there was a span of 11 bases. The CDR3 totals 14 residues. The CDR3 region has the DNA TGTGCCAGCAGTCATGGGACCGCGAACACTGAAGCTTTCTTT. Its translation: CASSHGTANTEAFF.

V gene TRBV18 combines with J gene TRBJ2-5; D uncertain. The CDR3 is 14 amino acids. Germline loops: CDR1 KGHSH, CDR2 LQKENI. V was trimmed by 2 bases and J by 3 bases, leaving 10 bases between them. CDR3 region: CASSPVNREETQYF. The CDR3, as DNA: TGTGCCAGCTCACCAGTCAACAGAGAAGAGACCCAGTACTTC.

The chain combines TRBV12-5 with TRBJ2-1; no clear D. Trimming removed 6 bases from V and 3 bases from J, with 6 bases in between. The CDR3 is 12 residues long. Per the germline V gene, CDR1 is LGHNT and CDR2 is FRNRAP. In DNA form, the CDR3 reads TGTGCTAGTGGGCCCCACTACAATGAGCAGTTCTTC. Translation gives CASGPHYNEQFF.

The chain links TRBV6-5 to TRBJ2-7; TRBD2 matches 7 bases. The CDR3 sequence is 16 residues long. The V gene's germline CDR1 is MNHEY and CDR2 SVGAGI. V was clipped by 0 bases and J by 5 bases; unmatched bases: 10. The CDR3 spells CASSYSSWTSTDEQYF. The CDR3 DNA is TGTGCCAGCAGTTACTCGTCGTGGACTAGTACGGACGAGCAGTACTTC.

This chain's CDR3 is CASSPLPSGANVLTF. The CDR3 region has the DNA TGTGCCAGCAGCCCTCTGCCCTCTGGGGCCAACGTCCTGACTTTC. V is TRBV5-6 and J is TRBJ2-6, with no clear D. The CDR3 spans 15 residues. Germline-derived CDR1 and CDR2 are SGHDT and YYEEEE. With 4 bases removed from V and 0 bases from J, the gap between germline ends came to 8 bases.

The chain uses TRBV4-1 and TRBJ2-1, with 12 bases lining up with TRBD2. The CDR3 totals 20 residues. J lost 0 bases, V lost 5 bases, and 14 bases had no gene match. CDR1 and CDR2 (germline): MGHRA, YSYEKL. DNA for the CDR3: TGCGCCAGCAGCTCGGCTAGCGGGAGGGACGACATGAGCTCCTACAATGAGCAGTTCTTC. Its translation is CASSSASGRDDMSSYNEQFF.

The V call is TRBV7-3, the J call TRBJ2-2; D uncertain. The CDR3 totals 12 residues. Germline-derived CDR1 and CDR2 are SGHTA and FQGTGA. V lost 8 bases to trimming and J lost 6 bases, with 10 bases between them. CDR3 in DNA: TGTGCCAGCGGTTCTCAGGCCGGGGAGCTGTTTTTT. Translated: CASGSQAGELFF.

In this sample, this clone turned up once. The sample holds other DNA sequences that translate to the same CDR3. The chain is built from TRBV28 and TRBJ2-7; D is uncertain. The CDR3 totals 13 residues. Germline-derived CDR1 and CDR2 are MDHEN and SYDVKM. Trimming pared 3 bases from V and 0 bases from J, leaving 6 bases between. The CDR3 reads CASSFGLSYEQYF. The CDR3 nucleotides are TGTGCCAGCAGTTTCGGGCTCTCCTACGAGCAGTACTTC. The entire variable domain, with the rest obtained from reference TRBV28 and TRBJ2-7, is as follows: DVKVTQSSRYLVKRTGEKVFLECVQDMDHENMFWYRQDPGLGLRLIYFSYDVKMKEKGDIPEGYSVSREKKERFSLILESASTNQTSMYLCASSFGLSYEQYFGPGTRLTVT.

CDR3 DNA: TGTGCCAGCAGCTTACAGGGAGACAATGAGCAGTTCTTC. Its protein is CASSLQGDNEQFF. The chain uses TRBV7-3 and TRBJ2-1, with D perhaps being TRBD1 or TRBD2 (5 bases each). The CDR3 covers 13 residues. CDR1 SGHTA and CDR2 FQGTGA come from the germline V gene. The V and J ends lost 2 bases and 5 bases respectively, with 7 bases between them.

The chain couples TRBV12-5 to TRBJ2-5; 7 positions match TRBD1. CDR1 and CDR2 from the germline V gene are LGHNT and FRNRAP. The CDR3 loop spans 15 amino acids. V shed 6 bases, J shed 1 base, and the junction held 8 bases outside the gene matches. The CDR3 region has the DNA TGTGCTAGTGGACCTCCGGGACAGTTCCAAGAGACCCAGTACTTC. It yields the protein CASGPPGQFQETQYF.

The chain uses TRBV7-9 and TRBJ2-3; the match to TRBD2 covers 8 bases. Germline V gene lookup returns CDR1 SEHNR and CDR2 FQNEAQ (reference sequence). J lost 1 base, V lost 6 bases, and 9 bases had no gene match. The CDR3 totals 16 residues. The CDR3 is CASRAPGREGTDTQYF. For the CDR3, the DNA is TGTGCCAGCAGAGCTCCGGGGCGGGAGGGCACAGATACGCAGTATTTT.

V is TRBV21-1 and J is TRBJ2-1; the table names TRBD1, a call not compared with the DNA. TRBV21-1 is described as a pseudogene. This CDR3 spans 16 amino acids. The CDR3 loop is CASSKVRDSSYNEQFF. In DNA form, the CDR3 reads TGTGCCAGCAGCAAAGTGAGGGACAGCTCCTACAATGAGCAGTTCTTC.

The gene calls are TRBV29-1 and TRBJ1-2; no reliable D call. The germline V gene encodes CDR1 SQVTM and CDR2 ANQGSEA. The ends were cut back, 2 bases at V and 7 bases at J, with 17 bases in the middle. The CDR3 is made up of 14 amino acids. CDR3 in amino acids: CSVELLPTRTGYTF. CDR3 nucleotide sequence: TGCAGCGTTGAACTCCTCCCCACCAGAACTGGCTACACCTTC.

The J gene is TRBJ2-1, the V gene TRBV5-5, with 7 bases that match TRBD1. V dropped 6 bases and J dropped 7; count of bases not matched to a gene: 10. Germline V lookup: CDR1 SGHKS, CDR2 YYEKEE (reference sequence). The CDR3 has 14 amino acids. CDR3 nucleotide sequence: TGTGCCAGCACCGTAGACAGGGTGGATAATGAGCAGTTCTTC. This gives the protein CASTVDRVDNEQFF.

About this clone: The same CDR3 can be traced to other DNA sequences in this sample. The genes are TRBV27 and TRBJ1-1; D perhaps matches TRBD1 (5 bases). CDR3 length equals 13 residues. The germline CDR1 and CDR2 sequences are MNHEY and SMNVEV (reference sequence). Trimming took off 2 bases at V and 1 base at J, with 5 bases between the two ends. The CDR3 DNA follows: TGTGCCAGCAGTTTAGGACAGAACACTGAAGCTTTCTTT. Its translation: CASSLGQNTEAFF.

V and J are TRBV28 and TRBJ1-1; maybe TRBD1 (5 bases). Germline V gene data show CDR1 as MDHEN and CDR2 as SYDVKM. The length of the CDR3 is 15 residues. Trimming pared 3 bases from V and 0 bases from J, leaving 11 bases between. CDR3 amino acids: CASSFPRGLNTEAFF. The CDR3 DNA follows: TGTGCCAGCAGTTTCCCCCGGGGGTTGAACACTGAAGCTTTCTTT.

The CDR3: CASSVFRPYNEQFF. CDR3 nucleotide sequence: TGTGCCAGCAGCGTTTTCAGACCCTACAATGAGCAGTTCTTC. V is TRBV27 and J is TRBJ2-1; D is unresolved. Germline CDR1 and CDR2: MNHEY and SMNVEV (reference sequence). The CDR3 extends over 14 amino acids. V was trimmed by 6 bases and J by 2 bases, leaving 11 bases between them.

The chain employs TRBV15 and TRBJ2-7, with D possibly being TRBD1 (6 bases). CDR3 length equals 17 residues. V was clipped by 2 bases and J by 4 bases, with 21 bases between them. CDR1 LNHNV and CDR2 YYDKDF come from the germline V gene (reference sequence). The CDR3 DNA follows: TGTGCCACCAGCAGAAAGAACAGGGAACTAGACCAATACGAGCAGTACTTC. As protein: CATSRKNRELDQYEQYF.

This clone was recorded once. The chain links TRBV6-6 to TRBJ2-4; D possibly corresponds to TRBD1 (5 bases). This CDR3 has 16 amino acids. V lost 0 bases and J lost 0, with 9 bases in between. From germline, CDR1 is MNHNY and CDR2 SVGAGI (reference sequence). In DNA form, the CDR3 reads TGTGCCAGCAGTTACTCACAGGAGCTAGCCAAAAACATTCAGTACTTC. Translated: CASSYSQELAKNIQYF.

This chain joins TRBV2 and TRBJ1-1; D call uncertain. The CDR3 consists of 15 residues. V gave up 0 bases and J gave up 4 bases, with 12 bases separating them. Germline CDR1 SNHLY, CDR2 FYNNEI. DNA of the CDR3: TGTGCCAGCAGTGAAGCGCTTATGGGGAGCACTGAAGCTTTCTTT. Translating it yields CASSEALMGSTEAFF.

The rearrangement joins TRBV9 to TRBJ2-1; 11 bases are a match to TRBD1. Germline assignment: CDR1 SGDLS and CDR2 YYNGEE. The CDR3 consists of 16 residues. J gave up 7 bases and V 6 bases, and 12 bases lay outside the gene matches. CDR3 bases: TGTGCCAGCACCCGTAGAAGCGGACAGGGGGCTAATGAGCAGTTCTTC. Its protein is CASTRRSGQGANEQFF.

This clone was picked up a small number of times. This chain connects TRBV19 to TRBJ1-4; the match to TRBD1 covers 8 bases. The CDR3 consists of 14 residues. With V trimmed by 5 bases and J by 7 bases, 6 bases remained unmatched. From germline, CDR1 is LNHDA and CDR2 SQIVND (reference sequence). This chain's CDR3 is CASSDRGRGEKLFF. The CDR3, as DNA: TGTGCCAGTAGTGACAGGGGACGGGGTGAAAAACTGTTTTTT.

The chain recombines TRBV7-9 with TRBJ2-7; TRBD1 aligns across 7 bases. This CDR3 comprises 16 residues. Germline CDR1 reads SEHNR; CDR2 reads FQNEAQ (reference sequence). V was pared by 2 bases and J by 5 bases, with 12 bases of the junction left unmatched. CDR3 protein: CASSLSPSGTADEQYF. CDR3 DNA: TGTGCCAGCAGCTTATCCCCATCCGGGACAGCTGACGAGCAGTACTTC.